Listed here are 16 T cell receptor beta chains from one sample, sequenced in a study of CD8 T cells in ankylosing spondylitis (dated by TCRdb to 2017 to 2019). The study at large found these results: Blood from ankylosing spondylitis patients appeared to be characterized by a TCR beta motif made up of seven or eight highly homologous amino acid variants.

To prepare the library, 5' RACE was applied. Instrument on record: Illumina HiSeq 2500. Starting from the raw public reads, TCRdb applied fastp trimming at Q25, assembled clones with MiXCR and retained in-frame beta chains. Every entry covers one CDR3 protein and lists the most common genes and DNA from its rows. Counted in this sample were approximately 500,000 distinct CDR3 sequences; about an eighth of them appeared once. The top ten hold under 7.5% of the sample. No antigen is known for these receptors. Sequences were obtained from blood, either unsorted or a sorted T cell fraction (not recorded which). The receptor set was obtained from a male donor with ankylosing spondylitis.

The chain recombines TRBV5-6 with TRBJ2-5; D uncertain. CDR3 length: 16 amino acids. Trimming took 4 bases from V and 3 from J, leaving 19 bases between them. CDR1 is SGHDT and CDR2 is YYEEEE in the germline V gene. The CDR3, as DNA: TGTGCCAGCAGCCCCAAGCTGGTTTTAGGGAAAGAGACCCAGTACTTC. Translated: CASSPKLVLGKETQYF.

This clonotype appeared a few times. V is TRBV20-1 and J is TRBJ1-1; 7 bases line up with TRBD1. The CDR3 is made up of 14 amino acids. V shed 6 bases and J 5 bases; nucleotides not matched to a gene: 12. Germline V gene data show CDR1 as DFQATT and CDR2 as SNEGSKA (reference sequence). This CDR3 is CSAPKQGYVTEAFF. The CDR3 DNA follows: TGCAGTGCGCCGAAACAGGGGTACGTAACTGAAGCTTTCTTT.

This clonotype was counted between two and nine times. The gene calls are TRBV14 and TRBJ2-1, with D maybe TRBD2 (6 bases). V lost 3 bases, J lost 10 bases, and 10 bases lay in between. CDR3 length equals 12 residues. From germline, CDR1 is SGHDN and CDR2 FVKESK. The CDR3 reads CASSQSREEQFF. The CDR3 coding sequence is TGTGCCAGCAGCCAGTCACGGGAGGAGCAGTTCTTC.

The CDR3: CASSSRSGRATTGELFF. CDR3 nucleotide sequence: TGTGCCAGCAGCTCCCGGAGCGGGAGGGCTACCACCGGGGAGCTGTTTTTT. This sequence joins TRBV14 and TRBJ2-2; TRBD2 matches at 10 bases. V shed 5 bases, J shed 4 bases, and the junction held 10 bases outside the gene matches. The CDR3 covers 17 residues. Germline V CDR1 and CDR2: SGHDN, FVKESK.

This clonotype was counted a few times. The chain links TRBV27 to TRBJ1-2, with 7 bases identical to TRBD1. Looked up from germline, CDR1 is MNHEY and CDR2 is SMNVEV (reference sequence). The CDR3 is 17 residues long. J lost 0 bases, V lost 6 bases, and 13 bases had no gene match. The CDR3 sequence is CASRKEGDRPSNYGYTF. CDR3 nucleotides: TGTGCCAGCAGGAAGGAGGGGGACAGACCTTCTAACTATGGCTACACCTTC.

The rearrangement uses TRBV7-2 and TRBJ1-1; D is undetermined. There are 16 residues in the CDR3. CDR1 SGHTA and CDR2 FQGNSA come from the germline V gene. With 3 bases removed from V and 1 base from J, the gap between germline ends came to 15 bases. The CDR3 region is CASSLWGGTSNTEAFF. The CDR3 DNA follows: TGTGCCAGCAGCTTGTGGGGAGGCACCTCGAACACTGAAGCTTTCTTT.

This clonotype has a handful of counts. The rearrangement uses TRBV13 and TRBJ2-7; TRBD2 aligns across 7 bases. The CDR3 spans 15 residues. J lost 2 bases, V lost 4 bases, and 8 bases had no gene match. Per germline, CDR1 PRHDT and CDR2 FYEKMQ (reference sequence). The CDR3 loop reads CASSSLTSETYEQYV. In nucleotides, the CDR3 is TGTGCCAGCAGCTCCCTAACTAGCGAGACCTACGAGCAGTACGTC.

A single count supports this clonotype. The rearrangement links TRBV20-1 to TRBJ1-6; no firm D call. This CDR3 spans 12 amino acids. Per the germline V gene, CDR1 is DFQATT and CDR2 is SNEGSKA (reference sequence). Trimming stripped 6 bases from V and 10 bases from J, with 13 bases between. CDR3 in DNA: TGCAGTGCAAAACCGATTGGGTCACCCCTCCACTTT. Its translation: CSAKPIGSPLHF.

This clonotype was observed a handful of times. This chain uses TRBV11-2 with TRBJ2-1; 8 positions agree with TRBD2. The V gene end was trimmed by 6 bases and the J gene end by 7 bases; junction bases not matched to a gene: 11. CDR1 is SGHAT, CDR2 FQNNGV, per germline. There are 15 residues in the CDR3. The CDR3 DNA follows: TGTGCCAGCAGATACCGGGGGGGCCGGGGAAATGAGCAGTTCTTC. Its protein is CASRYRGGRGNEQFF.

This clonotype was observed a handful of times. The chain employs TRBV20-1 and TRBJ2-3; D remains ambiguous. In germline, CDR1 is DFQATT, CDR2 SNEGSKA (reference sequence). The V gene lost 5 bases and the J gene lost 5 bases, with 8 bases spanning the gap. CDR3 length: 11 amino acids. Written as DNA, the CDR3 is TGCAGTGCTTTAGATGGAGATACGCAGTATTTT. Protein: CSALDGDTQYF.

The chain links TRBV11-2 to TRBJ1-1; a weak D match, TRBD1 (6 bases). Per the germline V gene, CDR1 is SGHAT and CDR2 is FQNNGV. CDR3 size: 15 residues. Trimming shortened V by 5 bases and J by 4 bases, and 17 bases separated the two germline ends. In DNA, the CDR3 is TGTGCCAGCAGCCAAAATCCACAGGGCGGCACTGAAGCTTTCTTT. It encodes CASSQNPQGGTEAFF. Using reference TRBV11-2 and TRBJ1-1 for the parts outside the CDR3, the full variable domain is EAGVAQSPRYKIIEKRQSVAFWCNPISGHATLYWYQQILGQGPKLLIQFQNNGVVDDSQLPKDRFSAERLKGVDSTLKIQPAKLEDSAVYLCASSQNPQGGTEAFFGQGTRLTVV.

The V gene is TRBV12-3 or TRBV12-4, the J gene TRBJ1-1; D not certain. This CDR3 region has 13 residues. V was pared by 3 bases and J by 3 bases, with 8 bases between. For the CDR3, the DNA is TGTGCCAGCAGTTTCGGGGTTGACACTGAAGCTTTCTTT. Residues: CASSFGVDTEAFF.

The sample holds a few counts of this clonotype. The J gene is TRBJ2-5, the V gene TRBV20-1; D might be TRBD2 (6 bases). Germline CDR1 DFQATT, CDR2 SNEGSKA (reference sequence). The CDR3 spans 14 residues. Trimming removed 5 bases at V and 1 base at J, with 14 bases between. The chain's CDR3 is CSAFPGLTQETQYF. In DNA form, the CDR3 reads TGCAGTGCTTTCCCCGGACTAACCCAAGAGACCCAGTACTTC.

This clonotype came up many times. The J gene is TRBJ2-2, the V gene TRBV12-3 or TRBV12-4; 8 bases line up with TRBD1. The CDR3 is 14 amino acids. V trimming: 6 bases; J trimming: 3 bases; junction bases outside the gene matches: 3. The DNA of the CDR3 is TGTGCCAGCAGACCGGACAGGGACACCGGGGAGCTGTTTTTT. Encoded protein: CASRPDRDTGELFF.

The gene calls are TRBV5-6 and TRBJ2-6, with a weak D call TRBD1 (5 bases). The CDR3 runs 17 residues. V shed 1 base and J shed 0 bases, with 11 bases lying between them. The germline gives CDR1 SGHDT, CDR2 YYEEEE. The CDR3 spells CASSLTGYLSGANVLTF. The CDR3 region has the DNA TGTGCCAGCAGCTTGACAGGATACCTCTCTGGGGCCAACGTCCTGACTTTC. Full variable domain (remainder filled in from reference TRBV5-6 and TRBJ2-6): DAGVTQSPTHLIKTRGQQVTLRCSPKSGHDTVSWYQQALGQGPQFIFQYYEEEERQRGNFPDRFSGHQFPNYSSELNVNALLLGDSALYLCASSLTGYLSGANVLTFGAGSRLTVL.

The genes are TRBV7-2 and TRBJ2-3, with D tentatively TRBD1 or TRBD2 (5 bases each). V lost 4 bases, J lost 1 base, and 15 bases lay in between. Germline CDR1 is SGHTA and CDR2 is FQGNSA. The CDR3 consists of 16 residues. The CDR3 nucleotides are TGTGCCAGCAGCTCCCAAGGGACCCCCCGCACAGATACGCAGTATTTT. Encoded protein: CASSSQGTPRTDTQYF.